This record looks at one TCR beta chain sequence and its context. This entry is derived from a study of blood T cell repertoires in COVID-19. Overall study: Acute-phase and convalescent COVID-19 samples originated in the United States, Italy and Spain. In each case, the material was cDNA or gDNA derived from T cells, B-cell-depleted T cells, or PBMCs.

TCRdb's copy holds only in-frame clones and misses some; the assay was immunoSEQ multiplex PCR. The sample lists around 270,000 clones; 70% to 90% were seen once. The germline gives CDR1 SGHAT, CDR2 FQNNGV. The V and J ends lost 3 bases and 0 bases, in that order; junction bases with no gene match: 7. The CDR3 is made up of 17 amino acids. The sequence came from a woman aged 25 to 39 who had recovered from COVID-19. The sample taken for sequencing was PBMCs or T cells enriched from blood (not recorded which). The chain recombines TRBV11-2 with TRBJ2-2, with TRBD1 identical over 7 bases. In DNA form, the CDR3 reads TGTGCCAGCAGCTTTATCCCGGGGACAGCGAACACCGGGGAGCTGTTTTTT. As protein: CASSFIPGTANTGELFF.